This record covers a single TCR beta chain. Its antigen remains unidentified. At one end, the junction sequence differs from germline, possibly due to a read error. Between about 18 and 33 mg of unsorted bulk tissue served as the source from which RNA and DNA were co-extracted. Germline-derived CDR1 and CDR2 are SQVTM and ANQGSEA. The CDR3 has 13 amino acids. This entry belongs to a study of tumor-infiltrating lymphocytes in primary liver carcinoma. Study outcomes and limitations: The difference in top-250-clone fraction between tumors and blood was significant, favoring tumors (p = 0.039).

A primer in the constant region served to generate TCR beta cDNA from approximately 450 ng of total RNA. Three nested multiplex PCR rounds, a slightly modified ARM-PCR method, built the TCR beta libraries. Use of TRBV1-TRBV30 forward primers with a C-beta reverse primer characterized the first two PCR rounds, which lasted 10 cycles each. TCRdb passed the multiplex PCR reads through MiXCR, listing each CDR3 protein once. The table includes around 47,000 distinct CDR3 sequences, around 70% detected once. This rearrangement joins TRBV29-1 to TRBJ2-7, with D perhaps being TRBD1 or TRBD2 (7 bases each). The receptor was isolated from a man aged 35 to 55 with primary liver carcinoma and hepatitis B virus infection. The sequencing input was liver tumor tissue from sampling region 2. Subset specified: tumor region T2, inferior pole. CDR3 sequence (DNA): TGCAGCGTTGGATCAGGGGGGGTCTACAAGCAGTACTTC. Translating it yields CSVGSGGVYKQYF.